This TCR beta chain was identified during a study of blood T cells in healthy people across ages. The CDR3 has 15 residues. Germline assignment: CDR1 KGHDR and CDR2 SFDVKD. Trimming took 5 bases from V and 0 from J, leaving 7 bases between them. Primed by a sample-barcoded 5' primer and a J-beta primer mix, a second PCR proceeded for roughly 6 to 12 cycles. In TCRdb, the 5' RACE reads were re-called with MiXCR into one record per CDR3 protein. Among over 700,000 distinct CDR3 sequences, roughly 53% were seen once, and the ten largest hold about 42%. The source is a man older than 75 in good health. The material sequenced was blood. The chain couples TRBV24-1 to TRBJ2-6; D unclear. The CDR3, as DNA: TGTGCCACCAGTGGTTACGGCTCTGGGGCCAACGTCCTGACTTTC. Translation: CATSGYGSGANVLTF.